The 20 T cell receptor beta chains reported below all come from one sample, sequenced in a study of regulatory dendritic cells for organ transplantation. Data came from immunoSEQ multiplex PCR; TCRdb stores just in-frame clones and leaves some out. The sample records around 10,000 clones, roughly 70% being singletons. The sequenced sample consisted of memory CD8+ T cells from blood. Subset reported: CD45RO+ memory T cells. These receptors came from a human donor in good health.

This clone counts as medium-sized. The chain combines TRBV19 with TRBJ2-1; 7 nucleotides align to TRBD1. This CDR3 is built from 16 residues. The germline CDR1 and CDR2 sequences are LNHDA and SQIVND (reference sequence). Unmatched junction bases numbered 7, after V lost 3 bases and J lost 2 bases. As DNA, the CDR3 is TGTGCCAGTAGTATGGGAACAGGGGATGCCTACAATGAGCAGTTCTTC. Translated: CASSMGTGDAYNEQFF.

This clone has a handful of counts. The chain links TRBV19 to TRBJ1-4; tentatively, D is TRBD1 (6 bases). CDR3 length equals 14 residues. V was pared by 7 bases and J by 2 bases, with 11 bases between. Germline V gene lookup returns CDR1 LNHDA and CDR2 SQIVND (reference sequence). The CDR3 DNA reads TGTGCCAGTACCAACAGGGCTACTAATGAAAAACTGTTTTTT. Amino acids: CASTNRATNEKLFF.

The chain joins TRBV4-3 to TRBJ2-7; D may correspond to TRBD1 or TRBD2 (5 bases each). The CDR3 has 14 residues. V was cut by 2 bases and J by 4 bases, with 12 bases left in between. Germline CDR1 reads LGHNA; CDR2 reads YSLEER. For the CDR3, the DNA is TGCGCCAGCAGCCAACTGAGGGGTACGTACGAGCAGTACTTC. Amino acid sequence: CASSQLRGTYEQYF.

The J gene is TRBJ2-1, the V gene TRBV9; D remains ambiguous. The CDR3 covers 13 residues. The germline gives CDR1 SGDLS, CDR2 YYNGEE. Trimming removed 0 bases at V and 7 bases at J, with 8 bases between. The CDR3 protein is CASSVGARNEQFF. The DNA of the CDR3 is TGTGCCAGCAGCGTAGGTGCGCGGAATGAGCAGTTCTTC.

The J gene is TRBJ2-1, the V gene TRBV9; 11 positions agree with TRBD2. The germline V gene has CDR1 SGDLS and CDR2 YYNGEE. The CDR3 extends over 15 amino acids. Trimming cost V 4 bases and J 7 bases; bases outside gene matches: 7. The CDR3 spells CASSLSGRVGNEQFF. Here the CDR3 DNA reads TGTGCCAGCAGCCTTAGCGGGAGGGTCGGTAATGAGCAGTTCTTC.

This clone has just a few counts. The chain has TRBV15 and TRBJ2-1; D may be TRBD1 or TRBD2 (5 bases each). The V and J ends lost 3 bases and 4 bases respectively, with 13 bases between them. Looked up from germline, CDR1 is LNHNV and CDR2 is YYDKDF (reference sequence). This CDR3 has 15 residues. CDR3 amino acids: CATSSGTNNYNEQFF. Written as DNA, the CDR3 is TGTGCCACCAGCAGCGGGACCAATAATTACAATGAGCAGTTCTTC.

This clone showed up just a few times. DNA of the CDR3: TGTGCCAGCAGTTTATGGGGACAGGGGGCGTTCCAAGAGACCCAGTACTTC. This translates into CASSLWGQGAFQETQYF. The chain links TRBV27 to TRBJ2-5, with 12 bases identical to TRBD1. The V gene's germline CDR1 is MNHEY and CDR2 SMNVEV (reference sequence). Trimming cost V 1 base and J 1 base; bases outside gene matches: 4. This CDR3 has 17 amino acids.

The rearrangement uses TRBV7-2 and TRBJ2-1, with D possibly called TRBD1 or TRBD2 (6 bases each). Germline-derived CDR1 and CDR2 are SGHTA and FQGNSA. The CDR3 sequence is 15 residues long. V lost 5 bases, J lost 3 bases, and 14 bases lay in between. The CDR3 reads CASSPVGGDYNEQFF. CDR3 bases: TGTGCCAGCAGCCCGGTGGGGGGCGACTACAATGAGCAGTTCTTC.

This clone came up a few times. CDR3 DNA: TGTGCCAGCCGGCTGTCCGGCGCTAACTATGGCTACACCTTC. Its translation is CASRLSGANYGYTF. The chain employs TRBV7-9 and TRBJ1-2; D is unresolved. Germline V gene lookup returns CDR1 SEHNR and CDR2 FQNEAQ (reference sequence). V was clipped by 8 bases and J by 0 bases, with 13 bases between them. This CDR3 is 14 amino acids long.

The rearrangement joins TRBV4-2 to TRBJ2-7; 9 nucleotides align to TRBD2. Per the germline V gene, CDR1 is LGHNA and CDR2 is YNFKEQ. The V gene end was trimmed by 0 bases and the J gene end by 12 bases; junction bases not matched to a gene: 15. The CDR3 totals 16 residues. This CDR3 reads CASSQDTGTSGLQRYF. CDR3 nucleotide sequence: TGTGCCAGCAGCCAAGATACGGGTACTAGCGGGTTGCAAAGGTACTTC.

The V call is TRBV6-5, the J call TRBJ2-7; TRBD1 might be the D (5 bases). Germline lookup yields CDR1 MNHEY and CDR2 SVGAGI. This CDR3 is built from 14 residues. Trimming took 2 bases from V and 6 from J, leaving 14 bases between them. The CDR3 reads CASSYGFERGEQYF. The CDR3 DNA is TGTGCCAGCAGTTACGGATTTGAAAGGGGCGAGCAGTACTTC.

The DNA for the CDR3 is TGTGCCACCAGCAGAGATCAGGGTAGTATGGAGCAGTACTTC. Amino acid sequence: CATSRDQGSMEQYF. The chain uses TRBV15 and TRBJ2-7; D is possibly TRBD1 (5 bases). The CDR3 runs to 14 residues. Germline CDR1 LNHNV, CDR2 YYDKDF (reference sequence). The germline V and J ends were trimmed by 0 bases and 7 bases, with 13 bases remaining between them.

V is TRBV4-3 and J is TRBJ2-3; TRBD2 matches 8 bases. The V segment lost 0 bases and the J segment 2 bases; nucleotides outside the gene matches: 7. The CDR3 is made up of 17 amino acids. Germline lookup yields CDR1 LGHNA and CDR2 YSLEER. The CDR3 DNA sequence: TGCGCCAGCAGCCAAGAGGGGATAGCGGGAATCACAGATACGCAGTATTTT. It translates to CASSQEGIAGITDTQYF.

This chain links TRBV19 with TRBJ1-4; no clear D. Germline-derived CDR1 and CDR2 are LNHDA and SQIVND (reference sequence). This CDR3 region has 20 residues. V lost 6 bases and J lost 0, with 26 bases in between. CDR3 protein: CASSPATSLGWMATNEKLFF. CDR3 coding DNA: TGTGCCAGTAGCCCGGCGACAAGTCTGGGATGGATGGCAACTAATGAAAAACTGTTTTTT.

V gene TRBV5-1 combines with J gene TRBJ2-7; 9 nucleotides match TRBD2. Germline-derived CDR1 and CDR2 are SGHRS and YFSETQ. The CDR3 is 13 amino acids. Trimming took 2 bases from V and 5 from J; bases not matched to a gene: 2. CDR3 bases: TGCGCCAGCAGCTTTAGCGGGAGTCACGAGCAGTACTTC. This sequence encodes CASSFSGSHEQYF.

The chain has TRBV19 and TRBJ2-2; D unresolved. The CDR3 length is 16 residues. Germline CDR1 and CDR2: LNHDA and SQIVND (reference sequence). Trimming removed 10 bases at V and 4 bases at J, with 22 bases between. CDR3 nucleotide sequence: TGTGCCACAGACATGGCCGAGGACGGCATCACCGGGGAGCTGTTTTTT. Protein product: CATDMAEDGITGELFF.

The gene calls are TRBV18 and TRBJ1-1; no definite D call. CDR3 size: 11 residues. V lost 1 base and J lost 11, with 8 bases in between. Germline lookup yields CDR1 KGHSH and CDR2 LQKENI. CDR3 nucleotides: TGTGCCAGCTCACCACAGAAGGTTGCTTTCTTT. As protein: CASSPQKVAFF.

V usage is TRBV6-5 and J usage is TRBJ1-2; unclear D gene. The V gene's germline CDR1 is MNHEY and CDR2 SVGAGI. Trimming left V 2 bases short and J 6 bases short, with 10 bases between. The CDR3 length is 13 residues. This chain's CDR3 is CASSYDETDGYTF. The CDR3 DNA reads TGTGCCAGCAGTTACGACGAGACTGATGGCTACACCTTC.

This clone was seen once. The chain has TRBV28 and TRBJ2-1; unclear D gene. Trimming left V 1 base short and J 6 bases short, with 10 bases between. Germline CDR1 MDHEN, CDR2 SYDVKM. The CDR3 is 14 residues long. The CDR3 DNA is TGTGCCAGCAGTTTATCTGTCGGGTCCAATGAGCAGTTCTTC. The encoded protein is CASSLSVGSNEQFF. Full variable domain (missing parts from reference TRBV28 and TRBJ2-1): DVKVTQSSRYLVKRTGEKVFLECVQDMDHENMFWYRQDPGLGLRLIYFSYDVKMKEKGDIPEGYSVSREKKERFSLILESASTNQTSMYLCASSLSVGSNEQFFGPGTRLTVL.

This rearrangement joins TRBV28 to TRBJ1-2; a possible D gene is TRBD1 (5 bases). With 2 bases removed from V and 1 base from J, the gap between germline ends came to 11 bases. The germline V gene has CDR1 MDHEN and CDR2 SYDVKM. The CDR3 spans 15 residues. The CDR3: CASSLGGRVNYGYTF. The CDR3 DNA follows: TGTGCCAGCAGTTTAGGTGGCAGGGTTAACTATGGCTACACCTTC.